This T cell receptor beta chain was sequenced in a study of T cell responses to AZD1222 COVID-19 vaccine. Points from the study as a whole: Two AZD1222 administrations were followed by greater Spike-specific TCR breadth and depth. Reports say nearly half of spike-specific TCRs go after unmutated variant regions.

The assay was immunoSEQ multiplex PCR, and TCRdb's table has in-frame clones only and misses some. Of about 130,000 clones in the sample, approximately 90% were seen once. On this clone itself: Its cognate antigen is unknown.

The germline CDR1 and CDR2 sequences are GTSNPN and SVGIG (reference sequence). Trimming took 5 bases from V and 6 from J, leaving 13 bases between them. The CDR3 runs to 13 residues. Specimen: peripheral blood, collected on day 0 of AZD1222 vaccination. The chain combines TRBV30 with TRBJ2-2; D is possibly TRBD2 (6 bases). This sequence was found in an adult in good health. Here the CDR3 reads CAWRRGSAGELFF. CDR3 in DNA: TGTGCCTGGCGACGGGGGAGCGCCGGGGAGCTGTTTTTT.